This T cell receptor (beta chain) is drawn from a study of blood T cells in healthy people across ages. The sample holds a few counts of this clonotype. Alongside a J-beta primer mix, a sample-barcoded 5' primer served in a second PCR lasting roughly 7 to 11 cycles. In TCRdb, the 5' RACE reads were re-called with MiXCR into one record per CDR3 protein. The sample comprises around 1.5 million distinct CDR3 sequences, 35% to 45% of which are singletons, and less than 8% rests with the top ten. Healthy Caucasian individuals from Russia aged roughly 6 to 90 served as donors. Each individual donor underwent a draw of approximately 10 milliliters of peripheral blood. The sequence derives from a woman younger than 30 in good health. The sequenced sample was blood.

DNA of the CDR3: TGTGCCAGCTCACCGATTGGGGGATCCTACAATGAGCAGTTCTTC. Encoded protein: CASSPIGGSYNEQFF. The rearrangement joins TRBV18 to TRBJ2-1; D is possibly TRBD1 or TRBD2 (5 bases each). Trimming removed 3 bases from V and 1 base from J, with 10 bases in between. The germline V gene encodes CDR1 KGHSH and CDR2 LQKENI. This CDR3 comprises 15 residues.